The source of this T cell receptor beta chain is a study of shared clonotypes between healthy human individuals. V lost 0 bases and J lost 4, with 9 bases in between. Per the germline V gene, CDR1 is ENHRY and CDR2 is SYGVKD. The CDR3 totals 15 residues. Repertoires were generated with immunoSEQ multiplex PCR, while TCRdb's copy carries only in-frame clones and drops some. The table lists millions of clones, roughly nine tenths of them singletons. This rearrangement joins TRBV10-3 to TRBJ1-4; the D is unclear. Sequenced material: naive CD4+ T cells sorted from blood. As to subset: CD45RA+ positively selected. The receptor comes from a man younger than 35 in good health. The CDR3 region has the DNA TGTGCCATCAGTGAGTCGCGTCAGGATAATGAAAAACTGTTTTTT. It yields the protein CAISESRQDNEKLFF.